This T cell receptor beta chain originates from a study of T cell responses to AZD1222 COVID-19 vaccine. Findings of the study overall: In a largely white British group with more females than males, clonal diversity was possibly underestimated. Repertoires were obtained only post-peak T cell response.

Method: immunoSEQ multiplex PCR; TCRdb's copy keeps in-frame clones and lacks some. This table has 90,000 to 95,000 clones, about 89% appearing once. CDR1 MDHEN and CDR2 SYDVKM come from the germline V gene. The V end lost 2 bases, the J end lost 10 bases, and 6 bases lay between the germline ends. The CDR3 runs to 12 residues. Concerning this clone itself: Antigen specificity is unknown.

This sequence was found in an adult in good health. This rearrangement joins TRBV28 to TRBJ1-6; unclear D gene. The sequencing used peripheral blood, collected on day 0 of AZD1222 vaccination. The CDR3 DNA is TGTGCCAGCAGTTTACAGGTCTCACCCCTCCACTTT. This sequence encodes CASSLQVSPLHF.